These 15 T cell receptor beta chains were all obtained from the same sample, sequenced in a study of CD8+ T cells in alopecia areata. The treatment was: oral pan-JAK inhibitor, 5-10 mg twice daily. cDNA serving as the sequencing template came from extracted, reverse transcribed RNA. The repertoire was sequenced with immunoSEQ multiplex PCR; TCRdb's copy has only in-frame clones and lacks some. The sample consists of some 150,000 clones, roughly 86% of them appearing once. The source material was CD8+ T cells sorted from blood, sampled at week 4, from a patient treated with tofacitinib. These receptors came from a human donor with alopecia areata.

The chain employs TRBV2 and TRBJ2-7; D is unclear. V lost 5 bases and J lost 1, with 6 bases in between. This CDR3 spans 12 amino acids. CDR1 is SNHLY and CDR2 is FYNNEI in the germline V gene. This CDR3 is CASSIQSYEQYF. The CDR3 bases are TGTGCCAGCAGTATTCAATCCTACGAGCAGTACTTC.

J is TRBJ2-3 and V is TRBV5-5, with D possibly being TRBD1 or TRBD2 (6 bases each). From germline, CDR1 is SGHKS and CDR2 YYEKEE (reference sequence). The V end was cut by 0 bases, the J end by 4 bases, with 18 bases between. There are 17 residues in the CDR3. The DNA of the CDR3 is TGTGCCAGCAGCTTGGTGCCCCCCGGGGGCAGGGCAGATACGCAGTATTTT. Protein product: CASSLVPPGGRADTQYF.

The chain combines TRBV30 with TRBJ2-7; no definite D call. Germline V CDR1 and CDR2: GTSNPN, SVGIG (reference sequence). The CDR3 is 11 residues long. V was cut by 5 bases and J by 3 bases, with 8 bases left in between. As DNA, the CDR3 is TGTGCCTGGGAAAGGGTCTACGAGCAGTACTTC. This sequence encodes CAWERVYEQYF. Combining the CDR3 with reference TRBV30 and TRBJ2-7 gives the whole variable domain SQTIHQWPATLVQPVGSPLSLECTVEGTSNPNLYWYRQAAGRGLQLLFYSVGIGQISSEVPQNLSASRPQDRQFILSSKKLLLSDSGFYLCAWERVYEQYFGPGTRLTVT.

This clone was picked up a small number of times. The V call is TRBV29-1, the J call TRBJ2-5; 13 bases fit TRBD2. The J segment lost 5 bases and the V segment lost 2 bases, leaving 11 bases of the junction unmatched. The CDR3 has 17 amino acids. Looked up from germline, CDR1 is SQVTM and CDR2 is ANQGSEA. The CDR3 spells CSVESGLAGAWLETQYF. The CDR3 DNA reads TGCAGCGTTGAAAGCGGACTAGCGGGAGCCTGGCTGGAGACCCAGTACTTC.

The chain carries TRBV29-1 and TRBJ1-1; tentatively, D is TRBD1 (5 bases). CDR1 is SQVTM, CDR2 ANQGSEA, per germline. V was trimmed by 5 bases and J by 4 bases, leaving 29 bases between them. The CDR3 is made up of 18 amino acids. The CDR3 coding sequence is TGCAGCGTTCCCCTACAGGTACCGATCCAGCCCGATGGCACTGAAGCTTTCTTT. This gives the protein CSVPLQVPIQPDGTEAFF.

This clone was observed a single time. The chain joins TRBV25-1 to TRBJ2-5, with D unresolved. Trimming stripped 5 bases from V and 0 bases from J, with 10 bases between. Germline V gene data show CDR1 as MGHDK and CDR2 as SYGVNS. The CDR3 totals 14 residues. The CDR3 sequence: CASSSHKYQETQYF. In nucleotides, the CDR3 is TGTGCCAGCAGTTCCCACAAGTACCAAGAGACCCAGTACTTC.

The J gene is TRBJ2-1, the V gene TRBV29-1; 8 bases line up with TRBD1. After removal of 4 bases from V and 5 bases from J, the junction contained 7 bases not matched to a gene. The CDR3 covers 14 residues. Germline V gene lookup returns CDR1 SQVTM and CDR2 ANQGSEA. The DNA of the CDR3 is TGCAGCGTTGCCCGGACAGGGCGTAACAATGAGCAGTTCTTC. Its translation: CSVARTGRNNEQFF.

Only one count was recorded for this clone. The rearrangement uses TRBV10-3 and TRBJ2-1; TRBD2 matches 10 bases. Germline V CDR1 and CDR2: ENHRY, SYGVKD. The V and J ends lost 6 bases and 5 bases, in that order; junction bases with no gene match: 16. CDR3 size: 18 residues. CDR3 in amino acids: CAIRPLAGGNQINNEQFF. The CDR3 DNA follows: TGTGCCATCAGACCTTTAGCGGGAGGAAACCAGATCAACAATGAGCAGTTCTTC.

This chain joins TRBV2 and TRBJ2-1; 16 nucleotides line up with TRBD2. Germline values: CDR1 SNHLY, CDR2 FYNNEI. Trimming cost V 6 bases and J 3 bases; bases outside gene matches: 11. This CDR3 has 19 residues. In DNA form, the CDR3 reads TGTGCCAGCAGCTTTAGCGGGACTAGCGGGGGGGCCATCTACAATGAGCAGTTCTTC. This sequence encodes CASSFSGTSGGAIYNEQFF. The full variable domain, its missing parts supplied by reference TRBV2 and TRBJ2-1, is EPEVTQTPSHQVTQMGQEVILRCVPISNHLYFYWYRQILGQKVEFLVSFYNNEISEKSEIFDDQFSVERPDGSNFTLKIRSTKLEDSAMYFCASSFSGTSGGAIYNEQFFGPGTRLTVL.

The V gene is TRBV2, the J gene TRBJ2-3; D not resolved. In germline, CDR1 is SNHLY, CDR2 FYNNEI. The CDR3 has 14 amino acids. V was cut by 5 bases and J by 2 bases, with 11 bases left in between. The CDR3 sequence: CASSSPNPTDTQYF. Here the CDR3 DNA reads TGTGCCAGCAGTTCCCCGAATCCCACAGATACGCAGTATTTT.

The chain uses TRBV29-1 and TRBJ1-2; 7 bases agree with TRBD1. Germline lookup yields CDR1 SQVTM and CDR2 ANQGSEA. The CDR3 totals 14 residues. J lost 2 bases, V lost 1 base, and 4 bases had no gene match. The CDR3 is CSVEVSGQNYGYTF. CDR3 nucleotides: TGCAGCGTTGAAGTCTCGGGACAGAACTATGGCTACACCTTC. Looking up the rest from reference TRBV29-1 and TRBJ1-2 gives the full variable domain: SAVISQKPSRDICQRGTSLTIQCQVDSQVTMMFWYRQQPGQSLTLIATANQGSEATYESGFVIDKFPISRPNLTFSTLTVSNMSPEDSSIYLCSVEVSGQNYGYTFGSGTRLTVV.

The rearrangement uses TRBV7-9 and TRBJ2-5, with a possible D match to TRBD2 (6 bases). CDR3 size: 12 residues. In germline, CDR1 is SEHNR, CDR2 FQNEAQ (reference sequence). Trimming took 5 bases from V and 5 from J, leaving 9 bases between them. The CDR3 region is CASSQGGETQYF. The CDR3 nucleotides read TGTGCCAGCAGCCAAGGAGGGGAGACCCAGTACTTC.

V usage is TRBV6-5 and J usage is TRBJ2-1; D may be TRBD1 (6 bases). This CDR3 region has 14 residues. Trimming stripped 1 base from V and 6 bases from J, with 10 bases between. Germline V gene sequence: CDR1 MNHEY, CDR2 SVGAGI. CDR3 residues: CASSYLDSSNEQFF. CDR3 coding DNA: TGTGCCAGCAGTTACTTGGACAGCTCCAATGAGCAGTTCTTC.

This clone was counted only a few times. The rearrangement uses TRBV30 and TRBJ2-7; 10 bases fit TRBD2. CDR3 size: 16 residues. Trimming removed 3 bases from V and 5 bases from J; junction bases left unmatched: 13. Germline values: CDR1 GTSNPN, CDR2 SVGIG (reference sequence). CDR3 nucleotides: TGTGCCTGGAGGCCCTTGGCCCAGCGGGAGGGAGACGAGCAGTACTTC. It encodes CAWRPLAQREGDEQYF.

The rearrangement joins TRBV27 to TRBJ2-3; 10 bases are a match to TRBD2. The CDR3 runs 16 residues. Trimming cost V 8 bases and J 4 bases; bases outside gene matches: 12. Germline assignment: CDR1 MNHEY and CDR2 SMNVEV (reference sequence). CDR3 coding DNA: TGTGCCAGCGGCCCGTACCTAGCGGGAGTGTCAGATACGCAGTATTTT. It codes for CASGPYLAGVSDTQYF.